Listed here are 30 T cell receptor beta chains from one sample, sequenced in a study of chemoradiotherapy in HPV16-positive cancers. Assay: immunoSEQ multiplex PCR; the TCRdb copy retains only in-frame clones and omits some. The sample holds 15,000 to 20,000 clones, roughly 89% seen once. Here the sequenced sample was blood, taken from a patient who underwent chemoradiotherapy. The receptor set was obtained from a human donor with HPV-associated anogenital cancer.

This chain uses TRBV2 with TRBJ1-2, with a possible D match to TRBD1 (5 bases). CDR1 SNHLY and CDR2 FYNNEI come from the germline V gene. CDR3 length equals 13 residues. V shed 4 bases and J shed 2 bases, with 8 bases lying between them. The CDR3 coding sequence is TGTGCCAGCAGTGGGTCAGGGAACTATGGCTACACCTTC. It yields the protein CASSGSGNYGYTF.

This clone was counted a single time. V is TRBV28 and J is TRBJ1-4; D uncertain. CDR3 length: 13 amino acids. V was cut by 3 bases and J by 7 bases, with 9 bases left in between. The germline V gene encodes CDR1 MDHEN and CDR2 SYDVKM. The DNA of the CDR3 is TGTGCCAGCAGTTTTTTGGGGAGTGAAAAACTGTTTTTT. Translating gives CASSFLGSEKLFF.

J is TRBJ2-7 and V is TRBV27, with 7 bases matching TRBD1. Germline CDR1 is MNHEY and CDR2 is SMNVEV (reference sequence). Unmatched junction bases numbered 2, after V lost 6 bases and J lost 0 bases. This CDR3 spans 13 amino acids. The chain's CDR3 is CASSPGGSYEQYF. DNA for the CDR3: TGTGCCAGCAGCCCAGGGGGCTCCTACGAGCAGTACTTC.

The chain combines TRBV19 with TRBJ2-2; D ambiguous. This CDR3 spans 14 amino acids. V was clipped by 7 bases and J by 2 bases, with 11 bases between them. Germline assignment: CDR1 LNHDA and CDR2 SQIVND (reference sequence). The CDR3 nucleotides read TGTGCCAGTACCCTAACGCCTAACACCGGGGAGCTGTTTTTT. Protein: CASTLTPNTGELFF.

This CDR3 reads CASSQDAPGGPLRAISYNEQFF. The CDR3 bases are TGTGCCAGCAGCCAAGATGCTCCGGGGGGGCCTCTGAGGGCCATCTCCTACAATGAGCAGTTCTTC. This chain connects TRBV14 to TRBJ2-1; 8 bases match TRBD2. Trimming removed 0 bases from V and 0 bases from J; junction bases left unmatched: 19. CDR3 length: 22 amino acids. CDR1 and CDR2 (germline): SGHDN, FVKESK.

The rearrangement joins TRBV9 to TRBJ1-3, with 8 bases identical to TRBD1. CDR3 length: 16 residues. In germline, CDR1 is SGDLS, CDR2 YYNGEE. Trimming at V came to 4 bases and at J to 2 bases, leaving 8 bases not matched to a gene. The CDR3 loop is CASSPSAGGAGNTIYF. CDR3 bases: TGTGCCAGCAGCCCCTCGGCAGGGGGCGCTGGAAACACCATATATTTT.

This clone was seen only a few times. This chain links TRBV5-6 with TRBJ2-2; no firm D call. CDR3 length equals 13 residues. The germline V gene encodes CDR1 SGHDT and CDR2 YYEEEE. The germline V and J ends were trimmed by 3 bases and 3 bases, with 6 bases remaining between them. The CDR3 nucleotides read TGTGCCAGCAGCTCTAGGCACACCGGGGAGCTGTTTTTT. This sequence encodes CASSSRHTGELFF.

V usage is TRBV19 and J usage is TRBJ2-1; 7 positions agree with TRBD2. CDR1 LNHDA and CDR2 SQIVND come from the germline V gene (reference sequence). The CDR3 loop spans 18 amino acids. Losses at the gene ends were 8 bases for V and 4 bases for J; bases not matched to a gene: 20. For the CDR3, the DNA is TGTGCCAGTCGCTTTACGGGGGGAGCATACCCCTTATACAATGAGCAGTTCTTC. Protein sequence: CASRFTGGAYPLYNEQFF.

V usage is TRBV5-1 and J usage is TRBJ1-1, with 8 bases fitting TRBD1. Germline CDR1 SGHRS, CDR2 YFSETQ. The CDR3 spans 14 residues. Losses at the gene ends were 8 bases for V and 0 bases for J; bases not matched to a gene: 6. CDR3 sequence (DNA): TGCGCCAGTTCCAGACAGGGGATGAACACTGAAGCTTTCTTT. It specifies CASSRQGMNTEAFF.

The chain joins TRBV11-2 to TRBJ2-1; 8 positions match TRBD2. The V gene's germline CDR1 is SGHAT and CDR2 FQNNGV. This CDR3 is built from 15 residues. V lost 0 bases to trimming and J lost 9 bases; unmatched junction nucleotides: 7. CDR3 residues: CASSLESGRGGEQFF. The CDR3 coding sequence is TGTGCCAGCAGCTTAGAAAGCGGGAGAGGGGGTGAGCAGTTCTTC.

The gene calls are TRBV27 and TRBJ1-2; D gene ambiguous. The germline V gene encodes CDR1 MNHEY and CDR2 SMNVEV (reference sequence). Trimming removed 8 bases at V and 8 bases at J, with 18 bases between. This CDR3 comprises 13 residues. In nucleotides, the CDR3 is TGTGCCAGCTCGCCGGCAGCGCCTTTAGGCTACACCTTC. Protein: CASSPAAPLGYTF.

The V call is TRBV5-1, the J call TRBJ2-1, with 8 nucleotides matching TRBD1. V was pared by 4 bases and J by 0 bases, with 3 bases of the junction left unmatched. CDR3 length: 15 amino acids. Germline V gives CDR1 SGHRS, CDR2 YFSETQ. The CDR3: CASSPGQGSYNEQFF. As DNA, the CDR3 is TGCGCCAGCAGCCCCGGACAGGGCTCCTACAATGAGCAGTTCTTC.

The chain carries TRBV2 and TRBJ1-1; D is perhaps TRBD1 (5 bases). Trimming removed 8 bases from V and 7 bases from J, with 11 bases in between. The CDR3 has 11 residues. Germline CDR1 is SNHLY and CDR2 is FYNNEI. The CDR3 DNA reads TGTGCCAGCCGTTCGGGGGGTGAAGCTTTCTTT. It encodes CASRSGGEAFF. The complete variable domain, with remaining parts taken from reference TRBV2 and TRBJ1-1, reads EPEVTQTPSHQVTQMGQEVILRCVPISNHLYFYWYRQILGQKVEFLVSFYNNEISEKSEIFDDQFSVERPDGSNFTLKIRSTKLEDSAMYFCASRSGGEAFFGQGTRLTVV.

This chain joins TRBV7-9 and TRBJ2-7; 12 bases agree with TRBD1. This CDR3 region has 16 residues. J was trimmed by 9 bases and V by 4 bases; bases with no gene match: 13. Looked up from germline, CDR1 is SEHNR and CDR2 is FQNEAQ (reference sequence). The CDR3 reads CASSYSPGTGGVGQYF. The CDR3 DNA reads TGTGCCAGCAGCTACAGCCCCGGGACAGGGGGCGTGGGGCAGTACTTC.

The V call is TRBV5-8, the J call TRBJ1-1; 7 nucleotides agree with TRBD1. Germline V gives CDR1 SGHTS, CDR2 YDEGEE. The CDR3 extends over 14 amino acids. After removal of 4 bases from V and 3 bases from J, the junction contained 6 bases not matched to a gene. The CDR3 sequence: CASSPRDSHTEAFF. In nucleotides, the CDR3 is TGTGCCAGCAGCCCTAGGGACAGCCACACTGAAGCTTTCTTT.

The chain recombines TRBV28 with TRBJ1-4; D possibly corresponds to TRBD1 (5 bases). V was trimmed by 8 bases and J by 6 bases, leaving 19 bases between them. Germline CDR1 and CDR2: MDHEN and SYDVKM. The CDR3 consists of 15 residues. The CDR3, as DNA: TGTGCCAGCGCGACGTCCGGGACCTCCCATGAAAAACTGTTTTTT. It translates to CASATSGTSHEKLFF.

The gene calls are TRBV7-3 and TRBJ1-3, with TRBD1 as a possible D gene (6 bases). V was clipped by 5 bases and J by 1 base, with 6 bases between them. The CDR3 loop spans 13 amino acids. Germline CDR1 reads SGHTA; CDR2 reads FQGTGA. The CDR3: CASSQGSGNTIYF. The CDR3 DNA follows: TGTGCCAGCAGCCAGGGGTCTGGAAACACCATATATTTT.

The CDR3 DNA reads as TGTGCCAGCAGCTTAACAGGATCCACTGAAGCTTTCTTT. Translated: CASSLTGSTEAFF. The chain couples TRBV7-8 to TRBJ1-1; tentatively, D is TRBD1 (5 bases). Germline assignment: CDR1 SGHVS and CDR2 FQNEAQ. Trimming took off 2 bases at V and 4 bases at J, with 8 bases between the two ends. The length of the CDR3 is 13 residues. The whole variable domain, filled in from reference TRBV7-8 and TRBJ1-1, reads GAGVSQSPRYKVAKRGQDVALRCDPISGHVSLFWYQQALGQGPEFLTYFQNEAQLDKSGLPSDRFFAERPEGSVSTLKIQRTQQEDSAVYLCASSLTGSTEAFFGQGTRLTVV.

The CDR3 protein is CASSLKGDEQYF. In DNA form, the CDR3 reads TGTGCCAGCAGCTTGAAAGGAGACGAGCAGTACTTC. The chain combines TRBV11-2 with TRBJ2-7; unclear D gene. With 3 bases removed from V and 5 bases from J, the gap between germline ends came to 8 bases. The V gene's germline CDR1 is SGHAT and CDR2 FQNNGV. The CDR3 covers 12 residues.

This clone was observed once. The chain recombines TRBV6-6 with TRBJ1-3; unclear D gene. CDR1 is MNHNY, CDR2 SVGAGI, per germline (reference sequence). Between the trimmed V and J ends, which lost 2 bases and 0 bases, there was a span of 8 bases. There are 15 residues in the CDR3. Here the CDR3 reads CASSYADPSGNTIYF. In DNA form, the CDR3 reads TGTGCCAGCAGTTACGCGGACCCCTCTGGAAACACCATATATTTT.

The chain carries TRBV27 and TRBJ1-1, with D perhaps matching TRBD1 (5 bases). The CDR3 loop spans 13 amino acids. V dropped 4 bases and J dropped 4 bases, with 10 bases sitting between them. Germline CDR1 reads MNHEY; CDR2 reads SMNVEV (reference sequence). The CDR3 here is CASSSSGGTEAFF. The CDR3, as DNA: TGTGCCAGCAGTTCCAGCGGGGGCACTGAAGCTTTCTTT.

This clone was recorded once. The chain has TRBV7-9 and TRBJ1-1; no clear D gene. The CDR3 totals 13 residues. Between the trimmed V and J ends, which lost 5 bases and 5 bases, there was a span of 12 bases. In germline, CDR1 is SEHNR, CDR2 FQNEAQ (reference sequence). The CDR3 DNA sequence: TGTGCCAGCAGCGCTCGCTTGGGAACTGAAGCTTTCTTT. Translating it yields CASSARLGTEAFF.

This clone was seen only a few times. V is TRBV11-2 and J is TRBJ2-2, with D possibly being TRBD2 (6 bases). Trimming left V 0 bases short and J 5 bases short, with 10 bases between. Per germline, CDR1 SGHAT and CDR2 FQNNGV. This CDR3 region has 15 residues. CDR3 amino acids: CASSLESGRTGELFF. CDR3 bases: TGTGCCAGCAGCTTAGAAAGCGGGCGGACCGGGGAGCTGTTTTTT.

The chain is built from TRBV6-6 and TRBJ2-1; D possibly corresponds to TRBD2 (5 bases). Trimming stripped 0 bases from V and 4 bases from J, with 13 bases between. Germline lookup yields CDR1 MNHNY and CDR2 SVGAGI (reference sequence). This CDR3 has 16 amino acids. The CDR3 spells CASSYSSGRGYNEQFF. Written as DNA, the CDR3 is TGTGCCAGCAGTTACTCGTCAGGCCGGGGATACAATGAGCAGTTCTTC.

The rearrangement uses TRBV19 and TRBJ1-5; 7 nucleotides match TRBD1. V lost 10 bases, J lost 2 bases, and 11 bases stayed unmatched. The CDR3 extends over 15 amino acids. Germline values: CDR1 LNHDA, CDR2 SQIVND (reference sequence). CDR3 coding DNA: TGTGCCACTTCTAGGGGGCGCGAGGGCAATCAGCCCCAGCATTTT. Amino acids: CATSRGREGNQPQHF.

The gene calls are TRBV18 and TRBJ2-7; possibly TRBD1 or TRBD2 for D (5 bases each). CDR3 size: 14 residues. Germline V gene data show CDR1 as KGHSH and CDR2 as LQKENI. The V end lost 4 bases, the J end lost 3 bases, and 13 bases lay between the germline ends. The CDR3 nucleotides are TGTGCCAGCTCACGAGGGGACGTCCTCTACGAGCAGTACTTC. This translates into CASSRGDVLYEQYF.

This clone was seen more than once but under ten times. This CDR3 is also generated by other DNA sequences in the sample. The CDR3 nucleotides are TGTGCCAGCAGTAGACAGGGGCGTGAAAAACTGTTTTTT. Its protein product is CASSRQGREKLFF. The rearrangement links TRBV27 to TRBJ1-4; TRBD1 matches at 8 bases. V was clipped by 5 bases and J by 7 bases; unmatched bases: 3. Germline CDR1 MNHEY, CDR2 SMNVEV (reference sequence). The CDR3 has 13 amino acids.

CDR3 amino acids: CASSITSGSGGNTDTQYF. The CDR3 region has the DNA TGTGCCAGTAGTATTACTAGCGGGAGCGGGGGAAACACAGATACGCAGTATTTT. The rearrangement joins TRBV19 to TRBJ2-3; the match to TRBD2 covers 11 bases. Trimming at V came to 3 bases and at J to 2 bases, leaving 10 bases not matched to a gene. Germline values: CDR1 LNHDA, CDR2 SQIVND (reference sequence). The CDR3 contains 18 residues.

This clone has only a few counts. The rearrangement uses TRBV5-6 and TRBJ1-3; 8 positions match TRBD1. The CDR3 totals 16 residues. The germline gives CDR1 SGHDT, CDR2 YYEEEE. V lost 4 bases and J lost 0; bases outside the gene matches: 6. The CDR3, as DNA: TGTGCCAGCAGCGAAGGACAGGGAGCCTCTGGAAACACCATATATTTT. Its translation is CASSEGQGASGNTIYF. Based on the CDR3 plus reference TRBV5-6 and TRBJ1-3, the full variable domain is DAGVTQSPTHLIKTRGQQVTLRCSPKSGHDTVSWYQQALGQGPQFIFQYYEEEERQRGNFPDRFSGHQFPNYSSELNVNALLLGDSALYLCASSEGQGASGNTIYFGEGSWLTVV.

This clone was observed once. The gene calls are TRBV6-5 and TRBJ1-1; D call uncertain. V gave up 6 bases and J gave up 1 base, with 9 bases separating them. CDR3 size: 13 residues. CDR1 is MNHEY, CDR2 SVGAGI, per germline. CDR3 sequence (DNA): TGTGCCAGCAGCCCCGAGAAGAACACTGAAGCTTTCTTT. It is translated as CASSPEKNTEAFF.